This entry lists 27 T cell receptor beta chains sequenced from one sample in a study of blood T cell repertoires in COVID-19 (dated by TCRdb to 2018 to 2021). Receptor libraries were prepared by the immunoSEQ multiplex PCR assay. The table comes from immuneACCESS by way of TCRdb, which keeps in-frame sequences with V and J called. Part of the clones is missing from these tables; in studies checked, under half for an unresolved V gene and the rest for unknown reasons. The sample includes 130,000 or so clones, with 85% to 90% observed a single time. Of the sample, more than 15% is held by the ten largest clones. The material sequenced was peripheral blood. These receptors were obtained from a man in his forties or fifties with active or convalescent COVID-19.

This clone was recorded only once. This chain connects TRBV11-2 to TRBJ1-3; D gene ambiguous. This CDR3 has 13 residues. Germline V gene sequence: CDR1 SGHAT, CDR2 FQNNGV. V lost 3 bases to trimming and J lost 4 bases, with 7 bases between them. Here the CDR3 DNA reads TGTGCCAGCAGCTTGAGCGTCGGAAACACCATATATTTT. It encodes CASSLSVGNTIYF. Full variable domain (rest looked up from reference TRBV11-2 and TRBJ1-3): EAGVAQSPRYKIIEKRQSVAFWCNPISGHATLYWYQQILGQGPKLLIQFQNNGVVDDSQLPKDRFSAERLKGVDSTLKIQPAKLEDSAVYLCASSLSVGNTIYFGEGSWLTVV.

The genes are TRBV6-1 and TRBJ2-7; the match to TRBD2 covers 8 bases. The J segment lost 2 bases and the V segment lost 2 bases, leaving 5 bases of the junction unmatched. Per germline, CDR1 MNHNS and CDR2 SASEGT. The CDR3 runs 15 residues. CDR3 DNA: TGTGCCAGCAGTGAAAGGGGTAGCGGGACCTACGAGCAGTACTTC. It codes for CASSERGSGTYEQYF.

The chain carries TRBV6-5 and TRBJ2-3; D gene unclear. CDR1 and CDR2 from the germline V gene are MNHEY and SVGAGI. The CDR3 loop spans 14 amino acids. The V end was cut by 2 bases, the J end by 0 bases, with 6 bases between. In DNA form, the CDR3 reads TGTGCCAGCAGTTACGCCGGGAGCACAGATACGCAGTATTTT. The encoded protein is CASSYAGSTDTQYF.

The chain carries TRBV27 and TRBJ2-3; 13 bases line up with TRBD2. Germline values: CDR1 MNHEY, CDR2 SMNVEV (reference sequence). J gave up 2 bases and V 3 bases, and 2 bases lay outside the gene matches. There are 16 residues in the CDR3. The CDR3 spells CASSFGTSGTTDTQYF. The CDR3 coding sequence is TGTGCCAGCAGTTTTGGGACTAGCGGGACCACAGATACGCAGTATTTT.

V usage is TRBV5-1 and J usage is TRBJ2-7, with a weak D call TRBD2 (6 bases). Trimming removed 2 bases from V and 3 bases from J, with 12 bases in between. Germline V gene sequence: CDR1 SGHRS, CDR2 YFSETQ. The CDR3 contains 14 residues. CDR3 bases: TGCGCCAGCAGCTTTTCGGGGGTCCTCTACGAGCAGTACTTC. As protein: CASSFSGVLYEQYF. The full variable domain, completed using reference TRBV5-1 and TRBJ2-7, is KAGVTQTPRYLIKTRGQQVTLSCSPISGHRSVSWYQQTPGQGLQFLFEYFSETQRNKGNFPGRFSGRQFSNSRSEMNVSTLELGDSALYLCASSFSGVLYEQYFGPGTRLTVT.

The V and J genes are TRBV3-1 (or the pseudogene TRBV3-2) and TRBJ1-4; a weak D match, TRBD1 (5 bases). Germline lookup yields CDR1 LGHDT and CDR2 YNNKEL (reference sequence). This CDR3 has 15 residues. Trimming took off 1 base at V and 8 bases at J, with 14 bases between the two ends. The CDR3 region is CASSQVQGPLEKLFF. The CDR3 DNA is TGTGCCAGCAGCCAAGTTCAGGGCCCTTTGGAAAAACTGTTTTTT.

V gene TRBV24-1 combines with J gene TRBJ2-2; 7 bases are shared with TRBD1. The CDR3 totals 14 residues. V was pared by 5 bases and J by 4 bases, with 3 bases of the junction left unmatched. Looked up from germline, CDR1 is KGHDR and CDR2 is SFDVKD. The CDR3, as DNA: TGTGCCACCAGTGTAACAGGGGCCACCGGGGAGCTGTTTTTT. It encodes CATSVTGATGELFF.

This chain links TRBV19 with TRBJ2-1; tentatively, D is TRBD1 (6 bases). The CDR3 has 16 residues. Germline V gene data show CDR1 as LNHDA and CDR2 as SQIVND (reference sequence). The V end was cut by 3 bases, the J end by 0 bases, with 12 bases between. CDR3: CASSMGASLSYNEQFF. The CDR3 DNA is TGTGCCAGTAGTATGGGGGCTAGCCTCTCCTACAATGAGCAGTTCTTC. Supplemented by reference TRBV19 and TRBJ2-1, the full variable domain reads DGGITQSPKYLFRKEGQNVTLSCEQNLNHDAMYWYRQDPGQGLRLIYYSQIVNDFQKGDIAEGYSVSREKKESFPLTVTSAQKNPTAFYLCASSMGASLSYNEQFFGPGTRLTVL.

CDR3: CSGTWLGEQYF. In nucleotides, the CDR3 is TGCAGCGGGACTTGGTTGGGCGAGCAGTACTTC. J is TRBJ2-7 and V is TRBV29-1, with D possibly matching TRBD2 (5 bases). The CDR3 is 11 amino acids. Germline V gene data show CDR1 as SQVTM and CDR2 as ANQGSEA. Trimming took 7 bases from V and 6 from J, leaving 13 bases between them.

This clone showed up just once. The CDR3 sequence: CATSRDRAETQYF. The CDR3 DNA reads TGTGCCACCAGCAGAGACAGGGCTGAGACCCAGTACTTC. The V call is TRBV15, the J call TRBJ2-5; a weak D match, TRBD1 (5 bases). The length of the CDR3 is 13 residues. V lost 0 bases to trimming and J lost 5 bases, with 7 bases between them. The germline gives CDR1 LNHNV, CDR2 YYDKDF (reference sequence).

The chain has TRBV9 and TRBJ1-2; 9 nucleotides agree with TRBD1. The CDR3 is 15 amino acids. Trimming cost V 0 bases and J 3 bases; bases outside gene matches: 3. Germline V gives CDR1 SGDLS, CDR2 YYNGEE. The CDR3 spells CASSVGTGEDYGYTF. The DNA for the CDR3 is TGTGCCAGCAGCGTAGGGACAGGGGAGGACTATGGCTACACCTTC.

The rearrangement joins TRBV18 to TRBJ2-1; 12 positions match TRBD1. CDR3 size: 17 residues. Trimming removed 1 base from V and 5 bases from J; junction bases left unmatched: 6. Germline-derived CDR1 and CDR2 are KGHSH and LQKENI. CDR3 nucleotide sequence: TGTGCCAGCTCACCACAGGGACAGGGGGCCGGTAACAATGAGCAGTTCTTC. Translation: CASSPQGQGAGNNEQFF.

This clone was counted a single time. This sequence joins TRBV5-6 and TRBJ1-1; TRBD1 matches at 7 bases. V was clipped by 5 bases and J by 0 bases; unmatched bases: 7. The germline CDR1 and CDR2 sequences are SGHDT and YYEEEE. CDR3 size: 15 residues. The CDR3 is CASSNRGGLNTEAFF. DNA for the CDR3: TGTGCCAGCAGTAACAGGGGAGGCCTGAACACTGAAGCTTTCTTT.

V is TRBV5-1 and J is TRBJ2-7; tentatively, D is TRBD1 (5 bases). The germline gives CDR1 SGHRS, CDR2 YFSETQ. Trimming took off 4 bases at V and 7 bases at J, with 18 bases between the two ends. The CDR3 length is 14 residues. CDR3 residues: CASSREWAQGEQYF. The CDR3, as DNA: TGCGCCAGCAGCCGCGAATGGGCTCAGGGAGAGCAGTACTTC.

J is TRBJ2-3 and V is TRBV7-9; D ambiguous. This CDR3 contains 12 residues. Trimming shortened V by 6 bases and J by 10 bases, and 14 bases separated the two germline ends. Per the germline V gene, CDR1 is SEHNR and CDR2 is FQNEAQ (reference sequence). The CDR3 reads CASSFLGSSQYF. In DNA, the CDR3 is TGTGCCAGCAGTTTCCTAGGAAGTTCGCAGTATTTT.

This sequence joins TRBV28 and TRBJ1-5; 7 positions agree with TRBD1. Germline V CDR1 and CDR2: MDHEN, SYDVKM. There are 16 residues in the CDR3. The junction had 12 bases not matched to a gene; V was cut back by 6 bases and J by 4 bases. The CDR3 nucleotides are TGTGCCAGCAGGCTTCATGGCCGGGACAGAAATCAGCCCCAGCATTTT. Translation gives CASRLHGRDRNQPQHF.

This chain connects TRBV3-1 (or the pseudogene TRBV3-2) to TRBJ2-2; D unclear. CDR1 is LGHDT, CDR2 YNNKEL, per germline (reference sequence). Between the trimmed V and J ends, which lost 1 base and 4 bases, there was a span of 7 bases. There are 14 residues in the CDR3. This CDR3 is CASSQGRSTGELFF. The CDR3 DNA is TGTGCCAGCAGCCAAGGGCGGAGCACCGGGGAGCTGTTTTTT.

For the CDR3, the DNA is TGTGCCAGCAGTTCAGGGGCTGGGGCCAACGTCCTGACTTTC. Amino acid sequence: CASSSGAGANVLTF. The V gene is TRBV6-2 or TRBV6-3, the J gene TRBJ2-6; tentatively, D is TRBD1 (6 bases). V was pared by 4 bases and J by 2 bases, with 6 bases between. From germline, CDR1 is MNHEY and CDR2 SVGEGT. The CDR3 is 14 residues long.

V is TRBV7-2 and J is TRBJ1-5, with TRBD1 matching 11 bases. V lost 6 bases, J lost 11 bases, and 9 bases stayed unmatched. Germline assignment: CDR1 SGHTA and CDR2 FQGNSA. The CDR3 spans 14 residues. CDR3 loop: CASRRDRGDWAQHF. As DNA, the CDR3 is TGTGCCAGCAGGAGGGACAGGGGGGATTGGGCCCAGCATTTT.

J is TRBJ2-1 and V is TRBV6-6; 8 nucleotides match TRBD2. Germline V gene data show CDR1 as MNHNY and CDR2 as SVGAGI (reference sequence). This CDR3 is built from 15 residues. The V gene end was trimmed by 6 bases and the J gene end by 7 bases; junction bases not matched to a gene: 11. The CDR3 nucleotides read TGTGCCAGCAGCCCACCGGGACTAGTCGATAATGAGCAGTTCTTC. Protein: CASSPPGLVDNEQFF.

This clone was seen only once. The chain links TRBV11-2 to TRBJ2-1; 10 nucleotides line up with TRBD1. The CDR3 contains 14 residues. The germline V gene encodes CDR1 SGHAT and CDR2 FQNNGV. The V and J ends lost 1 base and 10 bases, in that order; junction bases with no gene match: 4. The CDR3 DNA reads as TGTGCCAGCAGCTTAGGCGGGACAGGGGACGAGCAGTTCTTC. Translating it yields CASSLGGTGDEQFF.

V and J are TRBV28 and TRBJ2-7; 10 positions agree with TRBD1. CDR3 length: 15 amino acids. V lost 5 bases, J lost 1 base, and 5 bases stayed unmatched. Germline values: CDR1 MDHEN, CDR2 SYDVKM. The CDR3: CASSPTGGGSYEQYF. The CDR3, as DNA: TGTGCCAGCAGTCCGACAGGGGGCGGATCCTACGAGCAGTACTTC.

This clone was seen a handful of times. The rearrangement uses TRBV5-5 and TRBJ2-7; TRBD1 is a possible D gene (5 bases). CDR1 SGHKS and CDR2 YYEKEE come from the germline V gene (reference sequence). The CDR3 contains 16 residues. V lost 0 bases and J 1 base, leaving 14 bases between the germline ends. CDR3 sequence (DNA): TGTGCCAGCAGCTTGGCCTCAGGGCGTGGGTCCTACGAGCAGTACTTC. This gives the protein CASSLASGRGSYEQYF.

In this sample, this clone turned up once. This chain joins TRBV19 and TRBJ2-7, with D unclear. Per the germline V gene, CDR1 is LNHDA and CDR2 is SQIVND (reference sequence). The CDR3 length is 13 residues. Trimming left V 6 bases short and J 0 bases short, with 9 bases between. The CDR3: CASRVSGSYEQYF. The CDR3, as DNA: TGTGCCAGTAGAGTTTCCGGCTCCTACGAGCAGTACTTC.

The gene calls are TRBV10-3 and TRBJ1-2; weak D call: TRBD1 (6 bases). Between the trimmed V and J ends, which lost 6 bases and 8 bases, there was a span of 19 bases. The CDR3 length is 14 residues. Germline V gives CDR1 ENHRY, CDR2 SYGVKD. The CDR3 DNA reads as TGTGCCATCAGCCAGGGGACAAAAGTAGAAGGCTACACCTTC. It is translated as CAISQGTKVEGYTF.

The chain uses TRBV19 and TRBJ1-5; 11 bases map to TRBD1. V gave up 7 bases and J gave up 6 bases; unmatched junction bases: 2. The CDR3 spans 13 residues. The germline CDR1 and CDR2 sequences are LNHDA and SQIVND (reference sequence). This CDR3 reads CASMGQGGQPQHF. The CDR3, as DNA: TGTGCCAGTATGGGACAGGGGGGTCAGCCCCAGCATTTT. Variable domain in full (rest from reference TRBV19 and TRBJ1-5): DGGITQSPKYLFRKEGQNVTLSCEQNLNHDAMYWYRQDPGQGLRLIYYSQIVNDFQKGDIAEGYSVSREKKESFPLTVTSAQKNPTAFYLCASMGQGGQPQHFGDGTRLSIL.

This chain uses TRBV18 with TRBJ1-1; D ambiguous. The CDR3 is made up of 13 amino acids. Germline assignment: CDR1 KGHSH and CDR2 LQKENI. Trimming removed 4 bases at V and 0 bases at J, with 6 bases between. The CDR3 loop reads CASSRGVNTEAFF. For the CDR3, the DNA is TGTGCCAGCTCACGCGGAGTGAACACTGAAGCTTTCTTT.